These T cell receptor beta chains were read from a single sample in a study of response to subunit inactivated influenza vaccine. TCRdb called the RT-PCR reads again in MiXCR, with one record for every CDR3 protein. The sample comprises over 650,000 distinct CDR3 sequences, around 18% of which are singletons, and roughly 11% rests with the top ten. This specimen was PBMCs from blood, taken 5 days after vaccination. Receptors were obtained from a man between 45 and 60 years old who received an inactivated influenza vaccine. CDR3s include the opening cysteine and the closing phenylalanine or tryptophan. Fields, in order: J gene, clone size, V gene, D gene, CDR3 DNA, CDR3 protein. D genes are given only for firm matches. Rows may omit the clone size; those that give it use once, few, many or a size class.

TRBJ1-2,.,TRBV6-2/TRBV6-3,TRBD1,TGTGCCAGCGGAAGACAGGGGTATGGCTACACCTTC,CASGRQGYGYTF
TRBJ2-1,.,TRBV7-2,TRBD2,TGTGCCAGCAGCGCCCGCCTACTAGCGGGAGGGCCCAATGAGCAGTTCTTC,CASSARLLAGGPNEQFF
TRBJ1-5,.,TRBV6-6,TRBD1,TGTGCCAGCAGCCCACTCCGGGACAGGGACAGTCAGCCCCAGCATTTT,CASSPLRDRDSQPQHF
TRBJ1-2,.,TRBV29-1,TRBD1,TGCAGCGTTGACCCTCCGGCAGGGGGCTACTATGGCTACACCTTC,CSVDPPAGGYYGYTF
TRBJ2-3,.,TRBV6-2/TRBV6-3,TRBD2,TGTGCCAGCAGTCCACGAGGACTAGCGGGAGGAGATACGCAGTATTTT,CASSPRGLAGGDTQYF
TRBJ2-7,.,TRBV20-1,TRBD1,TGCAGTGCTTCCCCACCACAGGGGACCTACGAGCAGTACTTC,CSASPPQGTYEQYF
TRBJ2-7,few,TRBV11-2,.,TGTGCCAGCAGCACCTGGCTCAGGGTAAAGTACGAGCAGTACTTC,CASSTWLRVKYEQYF
TRBJ2-2,many,TRBV11-1,.,TGTGCCAGCAGCTTGGACGGATGGGGAGGAGCGAACACCGGGGAGCTGTTTTTT,CASSLDGWGGANTGELFF
TRBJ2-7,few,TRBV20-1,.,TGCAGTGCTAGCTACGAGCAGTACTTC,CSASYEQYF
TRBJ2-7,.,TRBV3-1,TRBD1,TGTGCCAGCAGCCAAGGATCTGGACAGGGGGCGTTC,CASSQGSGQGAF
TRBJ1-1,many,TRBV12-3/TRBV12-4,.,TGTGCCAGCAGCGGAGGCCCGAACACTGAAGCTTTCTTT,CASSGGPNTEAFF
TRBJ2-1,.,TRBV28,TRBD2,TGTGCCAGCAGTCCCCGGGGGGGCCGCTACAATGAGCAGTTCTTC,CASSPRGGRYNEQFF
TRBJ2-3,once,TRBV4-3,TRBD1,TGCGCCAGCAGCCAAGGAGCCGGGACAGGGAGCACAGATACGCAGTATTTT,CASSQGAGTGSTDTQYF
TRBJ2-1,.,TRBV7-2,.,TGTGCCAGCAGTACGGACCCCGGGGTGTACAATGAGCAGTTCTTC,CASSTDPGVYNEQFF
TRBJ2-2,few,TRBV2,.,TGTGCCAGCAGTTCGGGATCCCAAGGGAACACCGGGGAGCTGTTTTTT,CASSSGSQGNTGELFF